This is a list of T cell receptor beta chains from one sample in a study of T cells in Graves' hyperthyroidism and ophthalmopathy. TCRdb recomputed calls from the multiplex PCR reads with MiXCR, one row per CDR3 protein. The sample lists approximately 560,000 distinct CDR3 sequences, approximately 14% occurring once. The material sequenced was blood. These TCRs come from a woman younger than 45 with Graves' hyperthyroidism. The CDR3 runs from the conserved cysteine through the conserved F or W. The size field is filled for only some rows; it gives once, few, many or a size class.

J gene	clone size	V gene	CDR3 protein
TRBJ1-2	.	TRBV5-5	CASSSGRDYGYTF
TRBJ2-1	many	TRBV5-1	CASGTPGYNEQFF
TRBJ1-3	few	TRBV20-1	CSASGGSGNTIYF
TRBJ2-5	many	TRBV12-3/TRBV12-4	CASRHRGGISETQYF
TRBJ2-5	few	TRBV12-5	CASGGGVTQETQYF
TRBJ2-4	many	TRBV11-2	CASSSLENIQYF
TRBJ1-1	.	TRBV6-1	CASRYQGATEAFF
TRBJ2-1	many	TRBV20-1	CSARDQEGTRVTAYNEQFF
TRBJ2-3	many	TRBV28	CASWGRGAGRDTQYF
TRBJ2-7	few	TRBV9	CASSVEPGQAYEQYF
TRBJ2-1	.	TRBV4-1	CASSHIPGQRHNEQFF
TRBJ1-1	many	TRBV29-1	CSVDGKTGLGTEAFF
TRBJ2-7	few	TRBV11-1	CASSSLAGAPGEQYF
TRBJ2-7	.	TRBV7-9	CASSLEDSPYEQYF
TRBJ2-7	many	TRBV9	CASSRGIIDEQYF
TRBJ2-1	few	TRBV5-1	CASRPGLTNNEQFF
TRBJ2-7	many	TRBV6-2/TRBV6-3	CASSYNWITGRNYEQYF
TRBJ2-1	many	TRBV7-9	CASNSYNEQFF
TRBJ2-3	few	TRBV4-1	CASAAGYTDTQYF
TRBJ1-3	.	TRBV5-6	CASSLVGTTGNSGNTIYF
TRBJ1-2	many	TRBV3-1	CASSQWQGGDYGYTF
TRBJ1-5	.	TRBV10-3	CAISEGDQPQHF
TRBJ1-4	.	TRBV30	CAWRGQSNEKLFF
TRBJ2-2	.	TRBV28	CASTSGGANTGELFF
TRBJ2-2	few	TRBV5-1	CASSLGYSTGELFF
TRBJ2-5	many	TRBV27	CASSLYPLAGGHETQYF
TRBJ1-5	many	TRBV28	CASSSLRQGEPNQPQHF
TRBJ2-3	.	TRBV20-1	CSARRSYLAGDGDTQYF
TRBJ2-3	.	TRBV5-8	CASSFLATTDTQYF
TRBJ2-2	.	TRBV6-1	CASTSWSAHTGELFF
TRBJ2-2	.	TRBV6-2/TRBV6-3	CASVTSGSPGGELFF
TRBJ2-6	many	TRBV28	CASSRGGSYSGANVLTF
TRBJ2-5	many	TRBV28	CASSLLGGETQYF
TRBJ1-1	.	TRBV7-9	CASSPKTGRVEVGTEAFF
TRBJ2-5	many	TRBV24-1	CATSDSNSGRETQYF
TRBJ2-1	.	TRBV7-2	CASSFGVSSYNEQFF
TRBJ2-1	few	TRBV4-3	CASSQDGQNNEQFF
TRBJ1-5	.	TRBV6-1	CASSQGTQVNQPQHF
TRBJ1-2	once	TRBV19	CASSIDPRRGYTF
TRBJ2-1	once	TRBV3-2	CASSQDAQSNEQFF
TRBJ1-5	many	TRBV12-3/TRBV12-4	CASRGQSNQPQHF
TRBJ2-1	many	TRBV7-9	CASSLAGRTGLYNEQFF
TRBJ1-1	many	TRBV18	CASSPPRARRNTEAFF